One TCR beta chain is described in this entry. Antigen specificity is unknown. Via MiXCR, TCRdb re-called the reads, giving one row per CDR3 protein. This table has hundreds of thousands of distinct CDR3 sequences, around 35% appearing once. This specimen belongs to a study of T cell repertoires in cytomegalovirus infection. Overall study context: In the study, CMV epitopes included recently identified HLA-C-restricted and well-studied HLA-B-restricted ones. Matching HLA type and CMV infection were both indicated by public TCR beta signatures.

The ends lost 6 bases at V and 2 bases at J; junction bases unmatched: 10. Germline lookup yields CDR1 SGHVS and CDR2 FQNEAQ. This CDR3 has 15 residues. The starting material was cultured PBMCs, obtained from culture after CMV antigen stimulation. The source of this sequence is a human donor in good health (CMV status not recorded). Some clones in this sample may be carry-over from other donors' samples. The chain has TRBV7-8 and TRBJ2-7; TRBD1 matches 7 bases. In DNA, the CDR3 is TGTGCCAGCAGTTCTCCGGGACAGCCTGCCTACGAGCAGTACTTC. As protein: CASSSPGQPAYEQYF.